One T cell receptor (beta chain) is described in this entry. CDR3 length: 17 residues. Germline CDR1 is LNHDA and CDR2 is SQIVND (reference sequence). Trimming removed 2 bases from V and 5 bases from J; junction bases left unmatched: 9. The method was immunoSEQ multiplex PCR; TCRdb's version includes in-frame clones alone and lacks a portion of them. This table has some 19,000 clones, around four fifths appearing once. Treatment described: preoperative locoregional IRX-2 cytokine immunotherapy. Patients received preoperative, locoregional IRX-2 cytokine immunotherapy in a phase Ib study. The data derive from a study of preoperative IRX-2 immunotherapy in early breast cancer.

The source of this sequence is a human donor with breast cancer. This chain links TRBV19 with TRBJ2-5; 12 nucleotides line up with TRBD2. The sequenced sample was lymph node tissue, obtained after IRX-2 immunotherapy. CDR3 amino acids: CASSIPRTSGMGETQYF. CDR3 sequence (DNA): TGTGCCAGTAGTATACCTCGGACTAGCGGGATGGGGGAGACCCAGTACTTC.